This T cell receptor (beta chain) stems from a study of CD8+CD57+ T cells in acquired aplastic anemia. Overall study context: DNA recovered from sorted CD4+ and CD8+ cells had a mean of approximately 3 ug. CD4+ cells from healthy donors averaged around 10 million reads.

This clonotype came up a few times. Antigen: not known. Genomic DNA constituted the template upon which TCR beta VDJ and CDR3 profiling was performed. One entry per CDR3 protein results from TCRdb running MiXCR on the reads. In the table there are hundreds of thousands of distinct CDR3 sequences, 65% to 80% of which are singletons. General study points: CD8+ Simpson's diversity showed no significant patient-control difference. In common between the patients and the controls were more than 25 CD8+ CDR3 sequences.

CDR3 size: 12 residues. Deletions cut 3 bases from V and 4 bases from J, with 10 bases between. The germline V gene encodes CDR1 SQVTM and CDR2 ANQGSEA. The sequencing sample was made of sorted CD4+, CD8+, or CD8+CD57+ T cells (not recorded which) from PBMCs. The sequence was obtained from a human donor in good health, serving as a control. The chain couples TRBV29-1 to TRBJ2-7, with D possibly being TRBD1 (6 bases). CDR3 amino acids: CSVDGRGYEQYF. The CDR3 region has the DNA TGCAGCGTTGACGGCAGGGGTTACGAGCAGTACTTC.